This TCR beta chain is from a study of T cell repertoires in cytomegalovirus infection. One entry per CDR3 protein, called by TCRdb with MiXCR from the reads. The sample has approximately 350,000 distinct CDR3 sequences; about 35% are singletons. Comment on this clonotype: Its matching antigen is unknown.

The CDR3 runs 15 residues. Trimming removed 1 base from V and 4 bases from J, with 14 bases in between. The sequence was obtained from a human donor in good health (CMV status not recorded). Some clones in this sample may be carry-over from other donors' samples. Specimen: cultured PBMCs, collected from culture after CMV antigen stimulation. V is TRBV12-3 or TRBV12-4 and J is TRBJ2-7; a weak D match, TRBD1 (5 bases). The CDR3 spells CASSLVETVKYEQYF. CDR3 DNA sequence: TGTGCCAGCAGTTTAGTTGAGACAGTAAAATACGAGCAGTACTTC.